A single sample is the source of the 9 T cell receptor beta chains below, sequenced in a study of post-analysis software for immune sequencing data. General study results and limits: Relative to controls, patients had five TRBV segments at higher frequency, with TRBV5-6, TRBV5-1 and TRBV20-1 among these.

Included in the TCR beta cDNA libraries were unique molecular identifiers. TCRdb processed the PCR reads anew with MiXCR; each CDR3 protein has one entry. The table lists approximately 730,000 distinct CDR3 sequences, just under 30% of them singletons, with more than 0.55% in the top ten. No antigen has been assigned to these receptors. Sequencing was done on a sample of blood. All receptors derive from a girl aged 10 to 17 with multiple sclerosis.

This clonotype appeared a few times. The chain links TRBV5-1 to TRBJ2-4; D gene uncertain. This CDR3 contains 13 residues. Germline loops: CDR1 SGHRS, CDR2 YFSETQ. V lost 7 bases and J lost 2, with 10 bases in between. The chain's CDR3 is CASPSVPKNIQYF. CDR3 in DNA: TGCGCCAGCCCTTCGGTTCCCAAAAACATTCAGTACTTC.

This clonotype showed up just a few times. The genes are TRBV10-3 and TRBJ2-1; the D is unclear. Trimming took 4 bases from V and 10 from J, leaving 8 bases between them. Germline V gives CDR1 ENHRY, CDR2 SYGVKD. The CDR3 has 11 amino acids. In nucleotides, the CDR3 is TGTGCCATCAGTGGAACTCAAGAGCAGTTCTTC. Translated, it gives CAISGTQEQFF.

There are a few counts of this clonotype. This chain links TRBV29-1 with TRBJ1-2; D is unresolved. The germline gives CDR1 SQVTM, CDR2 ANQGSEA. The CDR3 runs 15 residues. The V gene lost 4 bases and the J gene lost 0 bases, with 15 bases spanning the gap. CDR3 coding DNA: TGCAGCGTTGCGGGTGGTTTTGGGGCTAACTATGGCTACACCTTC. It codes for CSVAGGFGANYGYTF.

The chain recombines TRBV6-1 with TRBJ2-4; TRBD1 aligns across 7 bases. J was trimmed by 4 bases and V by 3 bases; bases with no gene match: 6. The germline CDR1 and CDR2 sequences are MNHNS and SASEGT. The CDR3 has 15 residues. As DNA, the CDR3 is TGTGCCAGCAGTGACGGGGACAGAAGAAAAAACATTCAGTACTTC. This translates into CASSDGDRRKNIQYF.

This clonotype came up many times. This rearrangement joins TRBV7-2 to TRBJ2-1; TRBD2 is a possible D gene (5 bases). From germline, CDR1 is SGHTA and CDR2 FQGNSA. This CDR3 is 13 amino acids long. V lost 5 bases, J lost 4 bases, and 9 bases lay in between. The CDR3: CASSLRDYNEQFF. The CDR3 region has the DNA TGTGCCAGCAGCCTACGGGATTACAATGAGCAGTTCTTC.

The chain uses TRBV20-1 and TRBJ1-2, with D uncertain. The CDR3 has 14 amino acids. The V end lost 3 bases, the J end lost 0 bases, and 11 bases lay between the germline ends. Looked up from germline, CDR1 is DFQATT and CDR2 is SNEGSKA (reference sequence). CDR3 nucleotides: TGCAGTGCTAGGAGCCGATTCCCTAACTATGGCTACACCTTC. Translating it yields CSARSRFPNYGYTF.

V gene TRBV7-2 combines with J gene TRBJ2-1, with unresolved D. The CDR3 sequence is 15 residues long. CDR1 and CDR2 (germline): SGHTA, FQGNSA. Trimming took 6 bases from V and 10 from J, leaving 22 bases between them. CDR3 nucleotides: TGTGCCAGCAGGCCTAATCCCCAGGTTATTTTAGAGCAGTTCTTC. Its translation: CASRPNPQVILEQFF.

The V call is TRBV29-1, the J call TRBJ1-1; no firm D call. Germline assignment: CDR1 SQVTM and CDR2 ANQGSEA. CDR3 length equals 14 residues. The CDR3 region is CSSTDTLLNTEAFF. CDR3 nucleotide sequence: TGCAGTTCCACAGACACCCTATTGAACACTGAAGCTTTCTTT.

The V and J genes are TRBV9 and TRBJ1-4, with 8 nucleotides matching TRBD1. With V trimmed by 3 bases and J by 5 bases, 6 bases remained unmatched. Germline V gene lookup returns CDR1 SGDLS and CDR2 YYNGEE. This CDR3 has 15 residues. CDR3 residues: CASSARDRMNEKLFF. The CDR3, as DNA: TGTGCCAGCAGCGCGAGGGACAGGATGAATGAAAAACTGTTTTTT.